The 8 T cell receptor beta chains below were found in one sample sequenced in a study of CD8 T cells in ankylosing spondylitis. General study findings and limits: There was a TCR beta motif, made of several highly homologous variants, that appeared characteristic of ankylosing spondylitis blood.

TCRdb passed the 5' RACE reads through MiXCR, listing each CDR3 protein once. The sample lists roughly 440,000 distinct CDR3 sequences, 17% occurring once. Their antigen targets remain unknown. Specimen: blood, either unsorted or a sorted T cell fraction (not recorded which). The receptors were gathered from a male donor with ankylosing spondylitis.

This clonotype appeared a few times. The V and J genes are TRBV3-1 and TRBJ2-1; 8 bases match TRBD1. Germline V gene lookup returns CDR1 LGHDT and CDR2 YNNKEL (reference sequence). The CDR3 contains 14 residues. J gave up 8 bases and V 4 bases, and 7 bases lay outside the gene matches. Here the CDR3 DNA reads TGTGCCAGCAGCCTCGCCAGGGGGCACGATGAGCAGTTCTTC. Translated: CASSLARGHDEQFF.

A few counts support this clonotype. The CDR3 DNA reads TGCAGTGCAGAACCGGGGCCTCGCATGGGCTCCTATAATTCACCCCTCCACTTT. This encodes CSAEPGPRMGSYNSPLHF. The J gene is TRBJ1-6, the V gene TRBV20-1, with D maybe TRBD1 (5 bases). The V end lost 6 bases, the J end lost 0 bases, and 21 bases lay between the germline ends. Germline V gene sequence: CDR1 DFQATT, CDR2 SNEGSKA (reference sequence). This CDR3 region has 18 residues.

This chain links TRBV7-9 with TRBJ2-6; unclear D gene. V was pared by 10 bases and J by 0 bases, with 4 bases between. The CDR3 covers 12 residues. CDR1 is SEHNR, CDR2 FQNEAQ, per germline (reference sequence). The CDR3 is CAILSGANVLTF. For the CDR3, the DNA is TGTGCCATCCTCTCTGGGGCCAACGTCCTGACTTTC.

The chain has TRBV7-8 and TRBJ2-6; D is unresolved. Trimming left V 5 bases short and J 0 bases short, with 11 bases between. The CDR3 totals 16 residues. Germline V CDR1 and CDR2: SGHVS, FQNEAQ. The CDR3 nucleotides read TGTGCCAGCAGCAACCGGGTGACCTCTGGGGCCAACGTCCTGACTTTC. Translation gives CASSNRVTSGANVLTF.

There are a few counts of this clonotype. The chain joins TRBV6-1 to TRBJ1-6, with 7 bases fitting TRBD1. This CDR3 region has 19 residues. Trimming at V came to 2 bases and at J to 7 bases, leaving 17 bases not matched to a gene. Germline CDR1 is MNHNS and CDR2 is SASEGT. CDR3 loop: CASSEYETGTTGRNSPLHF. CDR3 DNA: TGTGCCAGCAGTGAATACGAGACAGGGACTACGGGGCGGAATTCACCCCTCCACTTT.

The chain combines TRBV5-5 with TRBJ2-2; D is possibly TRBD1 or TRBD2 (5 bases each). V was clipped by 4 bases and J by 6 bases, with 19 bases between them. The CDR3 runs to 16 residues. Germline V gene lookup returns CDR1 SGHKS and CDR2 YYEKEE (reference sequence). In nucleotides, the CDR3 is TGTGCCAGCAGCATCCGGGGCAGGGTTGATTCCGGGGAGCTGTTTTTT. Translated: CASSIRGRVDSGELFF.

This chain links TRBV5-1 with TRBJ2-1, with 8 bases aligning to TRBD2. Germline-derived CDR1 and CDR2 are SGHRS and YFSETQ. The length of the CDR3 is 14 residues. V gave up 4 bases and J gave up 9 bases; unmatched junction bases: 9. The CDR3 region is CASSRSTSAIEQFF. CDR3 sequence (DNA): TGCGCCAGCAGCCGGTCGACTAGCGCCATTGAGCAGTTCTTC.

This clonotype was picked up a small number of times. The chain carries TRBV24-1 and TRBJ2-5; a possible D gene is TRBD2 (5 bases). The V end lost 4 bases, the J end lost 4 bases, and 9 bases lay between the germline ends. CDR1 and CDR2 from the germline V gene are KGHDR and SFDVKD. The CDR3 runs 13 residues. CDR3 region: CATSEGVPETQYF. The CDR3 DNA follows: TGTGCCACCAGTGAGGGAGTACCAGAGACCCAGTACTTC.